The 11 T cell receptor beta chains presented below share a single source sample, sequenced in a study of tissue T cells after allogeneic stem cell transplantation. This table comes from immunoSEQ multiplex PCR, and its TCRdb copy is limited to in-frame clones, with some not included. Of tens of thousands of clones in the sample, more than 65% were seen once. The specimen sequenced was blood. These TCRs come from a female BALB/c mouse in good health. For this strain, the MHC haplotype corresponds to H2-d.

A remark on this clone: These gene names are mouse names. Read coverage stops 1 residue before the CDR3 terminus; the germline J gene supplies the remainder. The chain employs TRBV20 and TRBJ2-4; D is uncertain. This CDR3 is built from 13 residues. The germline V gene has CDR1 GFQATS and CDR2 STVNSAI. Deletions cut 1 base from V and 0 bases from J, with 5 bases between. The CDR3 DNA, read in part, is TGTGGTGCTAGGGTGACTAGTCAAAACACCTTGTAC. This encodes CGARVTSQNTLY. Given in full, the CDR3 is CGARVTSQNTLYF. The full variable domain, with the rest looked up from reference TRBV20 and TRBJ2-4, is GALVYQYPRRTICKSGTSMRMECQAVGFQATSVAWYRQSPQKTFELIALSTVNSAIKYEQNFTQEKFPISHPNLSFSSMTVLNAYLEDRGLYLCGARVTSQNTLYFGAGTRLSVL.

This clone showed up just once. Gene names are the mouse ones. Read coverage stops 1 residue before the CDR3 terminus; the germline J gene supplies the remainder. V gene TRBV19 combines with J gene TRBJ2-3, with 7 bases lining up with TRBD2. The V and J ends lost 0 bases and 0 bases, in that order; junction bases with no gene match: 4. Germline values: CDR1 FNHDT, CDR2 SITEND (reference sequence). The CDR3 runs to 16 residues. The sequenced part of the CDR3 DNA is TGTGCCAGCAGTATAGGGTGGGGGGTTAGTGCAGAAACGCTGTAT. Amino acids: CASSIGWGVSAETLY. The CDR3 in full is CASSIGWGVSAETLYF.

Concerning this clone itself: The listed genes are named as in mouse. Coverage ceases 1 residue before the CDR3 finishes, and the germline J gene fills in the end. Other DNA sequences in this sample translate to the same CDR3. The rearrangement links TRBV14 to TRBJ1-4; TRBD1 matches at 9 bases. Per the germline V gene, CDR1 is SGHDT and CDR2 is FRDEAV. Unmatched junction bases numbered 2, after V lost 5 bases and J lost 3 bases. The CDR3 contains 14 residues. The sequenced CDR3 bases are TGTGCCAGCAGCAGACAGGGGGCCAACGAAAGATTATTT. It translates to CASSRQGANERLF. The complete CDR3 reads CASSRQGANERLFF.

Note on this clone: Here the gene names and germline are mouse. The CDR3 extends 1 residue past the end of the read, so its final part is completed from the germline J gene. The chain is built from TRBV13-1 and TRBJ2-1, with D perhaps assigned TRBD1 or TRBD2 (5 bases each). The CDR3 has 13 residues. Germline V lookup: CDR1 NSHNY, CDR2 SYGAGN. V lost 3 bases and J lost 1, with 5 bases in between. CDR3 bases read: TGTGCCAGCAGTGGGGGGAACTATGCTGAGCAGTTC. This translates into CASSGGNYAEQF. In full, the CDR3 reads CASSGGNYAEQFF.

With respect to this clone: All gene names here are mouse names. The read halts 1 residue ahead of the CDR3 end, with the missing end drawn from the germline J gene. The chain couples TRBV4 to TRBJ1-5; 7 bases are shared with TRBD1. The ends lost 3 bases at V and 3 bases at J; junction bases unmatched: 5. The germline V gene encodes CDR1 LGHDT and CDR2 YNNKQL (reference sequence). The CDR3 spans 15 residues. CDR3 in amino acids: CASSYRQGGNQAPLF. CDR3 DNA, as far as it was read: TGTGCCAGCAGCTACCGACAGGGTGGCAACCAGGCTCCGCTT.

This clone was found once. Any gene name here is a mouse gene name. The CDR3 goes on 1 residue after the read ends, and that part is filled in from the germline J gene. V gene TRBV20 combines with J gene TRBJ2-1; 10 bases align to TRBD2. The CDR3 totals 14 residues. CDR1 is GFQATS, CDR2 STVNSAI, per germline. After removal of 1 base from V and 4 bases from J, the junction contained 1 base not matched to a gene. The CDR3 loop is CGARGDWGYAEQFF. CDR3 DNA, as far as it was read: TGTGGTGCTAGGGGGGACTGGGGATATGCTGAGCAGTTC.

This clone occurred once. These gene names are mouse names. CDR3 bases read: TGTGCCAGCAGCCTGGACTGGAACGAAAGATTATTT. As protein: CASSLDWNERLF. The whole CDR3 sequence reads CASSLDWNERLFF. The gene calls are TRBV2 and TRBJ1-4; D is ambiguous. The read terminates 1 residue before the CDR3 end, so the remaining end is supplied by the germline J gene. Germline V gives CDR1 LGHNA, CDR2 YSYQKL. This CDR3 spans 13 amino acids. Trimming removed 4 bases at V and 5 bases at J, with 8 bases between.

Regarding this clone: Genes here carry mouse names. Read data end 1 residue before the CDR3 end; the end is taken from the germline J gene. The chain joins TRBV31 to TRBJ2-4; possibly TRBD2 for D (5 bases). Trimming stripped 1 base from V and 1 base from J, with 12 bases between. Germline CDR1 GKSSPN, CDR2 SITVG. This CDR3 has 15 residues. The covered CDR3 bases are TGTGCCTGGAGTCCCCTCACTGGTGGTCAAAACACCTTGTAC. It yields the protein CAWSPLTGGQNTLY. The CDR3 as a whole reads CAWSPLTGGQNTLYF.

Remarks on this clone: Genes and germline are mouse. The CDR3 bases that were read are TGTGCCAGCGGTGATCGGGGAGGGAACACCGGGCAGCTCTAC. It encodes CASGDRGGNTGQLY. The whole CDR3 region reads CASGDRGGNTGQLYF. This chain connects TRBV13-2 to TRBJ2-2; D is unresolved. Read coverage stops 1 residue before the CDR3 terminus; the germline J gene supplies the remainder. CDR1 NNHNN and CDR2 SYGAGS come from the germline V gene (reference sequence). The CDR3 loop spans 15 amino acids. Trimming left V 1 base short and J 2 bases short, with 9 bases between.

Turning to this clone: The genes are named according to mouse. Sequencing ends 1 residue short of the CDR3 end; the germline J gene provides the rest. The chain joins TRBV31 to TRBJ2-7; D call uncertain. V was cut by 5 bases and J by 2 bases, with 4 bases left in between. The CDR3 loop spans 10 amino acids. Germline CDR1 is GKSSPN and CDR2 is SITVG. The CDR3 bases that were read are TGTGCCTGGGGGACCTATGAACAGTAC. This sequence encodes CAWGTYEQY. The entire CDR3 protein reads CAWGTYEQYF.

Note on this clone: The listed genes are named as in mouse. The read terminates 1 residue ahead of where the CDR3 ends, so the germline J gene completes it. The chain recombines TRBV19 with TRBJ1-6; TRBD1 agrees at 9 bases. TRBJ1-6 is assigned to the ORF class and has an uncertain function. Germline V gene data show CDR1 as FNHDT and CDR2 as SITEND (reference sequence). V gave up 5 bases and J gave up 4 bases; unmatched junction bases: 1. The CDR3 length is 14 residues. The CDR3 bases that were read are TGTGCCAGCAGCGGGACAGGGTATAATTCGCCCCTCTAC. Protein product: CASSGTGYNSPLY. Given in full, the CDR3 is CASSGTGYNSPLYF.